Below, 20 T cell receptor beta chains from the same sample are listed, as sequenced in a study of response to subunit inactivated influenza vaccine (dated by TCRdb to 2016 to 2019). The library was generated by RT-PCR. Sequencing relied on an Illumina HiSeq 2500. In TCRdb, the public reads were trimmed at Q25 with fastp and aligned with MiXCR, with productive beta chains retained. Entries that share a CDR3 protein sequence are merged under the most common genes and DNA. This sample lists about 530,000 distinct CDR3 sequences; roughly 10% were detected once. The leading ten clones occupy around 9.6% of the sample. The starting material was PBMCs from blood, obtained on the day of vaccination. All receptors come from a man aged 50 or older who received an inactivated influenza vaccine. Donor details come from another sample of the same person, matched by shared clones.

There are many counts of this clonotype. V is TRBV12-3 or TRBV12-4 and J is TRBJ2-2, with D maybe TRBD1 (6 bases). The CDR3 covers 13 residues. V dropped 6 bases and J dropped 5 bases, with 10 bases sitting between them. CDR3 residues: CASRSGQTGELFF. The CDR3 DNA sequence: TGTGCCAGCAGATCAGGACAGACCGGGGAGCTGTTTTTT.

This CDR3 reads CASRTGLAGESYEQYF. CDR3 nucleotide sequence: TGCGCCAGCAGAACGGGACTAGCGGGGGAGTCCTACGAGCAGTACTTC. This chain links TRBV5-1 with TRBJ2-7, with 14 bases fitting TRBD2. The ends lost 5 bases at V and 1 base at J; junction bases unmatched: 5. The CDR3 runs 16 residues. Germline CDR1 SGHRS, CDR2 YFSETQ.

This clonotype appeared a few times. The J gene is TRBJ2-3, the V gene TRBV7-2, with 10 bases fitting TRBD1. CDR3 length: 16 amino acids. V gave up 3 bases and J gave up 6 bases; unmatched junction bases: 9. The germline CDR1 and CDR2 sequences are SGHTA and FQGNSA. The CDR3 sequence is CASSLSGTGARDTQYF. For the CDR3, the DNA is TGTGCCAGCAGCTTGTCTGGGACAGGGGCCAGGGATACGCAGTATTTT. The full variable domain, with the rest looked up from reference TRBV7-2 and TRBJ2-3, is GAGVSQSPSNKVTEKGKDVELRCDPISGHTALYWYRQSLGQGLEFLIYFQGNSAPDKSGLPSDRFSAERTGGSVSTLTIQRTQQEDSAVYLCASSLSGTGARDTQYFGPGTRLTVL.

The sample holds a few counts of this clonotype. The chain couples TRBV12-3 or TRBV12-4 to TRBJ1-4, with TRBD1 identical over 12 bases. V gave up 4 bases and J gave up 8 bases; unmatched junction bases: 2. This CDR3 region has 14 residues. Written as DNA, the CDR3 is TGTGCCAGCAGTTGGGACAGGGGGCGGGAAAAACTGTTTTTT. It translates to CASSWDRGREKLFF.

The chain recombines TRBV7-6 with TRBJ2-1; D gene unclear. Between the trimmed V and J ends, which lost 5 bases and 1 base, there was a span of 12 bases. The germline V gene has CDR1 SGHVS and CDR2 FNYEAQ. This CDR3 is built from 15 residues. The CDR3 sequence: CASSPVTRSYNEQFF. The CDR3 nucleotides are TGTGCCAGCAGCCCGGTTACGAGGTCCTACAATGAGCAGTTCTTC.

This clonotype has only a few counts. V gene TRBV3-1 combines with J gene TRBJ2-1; 10 bases map to TRBD2. Germline trimming cut 5 bases from V and 2 bases from J; bases unmatched to any gene: 6. In germline, CDR1 is LGHDT, CDR2 YNNKEL (reference sequence). The CDR3 has 16 residues. The CDR3 sequence is CASSYLAGVAYNEQFF. In nucleotides, the CDR3 is TGTGCCAGCAGCTACCTAGCGGGGGTCGCCTACAATGAGCAGTTCTTC.

This clonotype has just a few counts. V gene TRBV20-1 combines with J gene TRBJ1-2; 8 bases are shared with TRBD1. The CDR3 loop spans 13 amino acids. Germline V gene data show CDR1 as DFQATT and CDR2 as SNEGSKA (reference sequence). Trimming took 3 bases from V and 6 from J; bases not matched to a gene: 6. The CDR3 loop reads CSASVTGVDGYTF. The DNA of the CDR3 is TGCAGTGCTAGTGTGACAGGGGTTGATGGCTACACCTTC.

This clonotype was recorded at least ten times. The chain has TRBV29-1 and TRBJ2-4; 8 bases align to TRBD2. The junction had 5 bases not matched to a gene; V was cut back by 7 bases and J by 6 bases. This CDR3 is 12 amino acids long. The germline gives CDR1 SQVTM, CDR2 ANQGSEA. In DNA, the CDR3 is TGCAGCGGAACTAGCGGAGGAAACATTCAGTACTTC. It yields the protein CSGTSGGNIQYF.

This chain uses TRBV7-8 with TRBJ2-1; D may be TRBD2 (5 bases). This CDR3 contains 12 residues. Germline V gives CDR1 SGHVS, CDR2 FQNEAQ. Trimming left V 5 bases short and J 16 bases short, with 18 bases between. The CDR3 region has the DNA TGTGCCAGCAGCCCGCCGTTGGCCCGGGGATTCTTC. It translates to CASSPPLARGFF. The full variable domain, in which reference TRBV7-8 and TRBJ2-1 provide the parts outside the CDR3, is GAGVSQSPRYKVAKRGQDVALRCDPISGHVSLFWYQQALGQGPEFLTYFQNEAQLDKSGLPSDRFFAERPEGSVSTLKIQRTQQEDSAVYLCASSPPLARGFFGPGTRLTVL.

The gene calls are TRBV9 and TRBJ2-2; D call uncertain. The CDR3 totals 17 residues. V dropped 0 bases and J dropped 5 bases, with 17 bases sitting between them. In germline, CDR1 is SGDLS, CDR2 YYNGEE. The CDR3 sequence is CASSVAGYVGVTGELFF. CDR3 nucleotides: TGTGCCAGCAGCGTAGCCGGTTATGTTGGGGTAACCGGGGAGCTGTTTTTT.

This clonotype has ten or more counts. This chain joins TRBV27 and TRBJ2-1, with TRBD1 matching over 10 bases. Germline assignment: CDR1 MNHEY and CDR2 SMNVEV (reference sequence). The CDR3 is 15 amino acids. With V trimmed by 0 bases and J by 6 bases, 2 bases remained unmatched. The CDR3 is CASSLSRTGGNEQFF. The CDR3, as DNA: TGTGCCAGCAGTTTATCGAGGACAGGGGGCAATGAGCAGTTCTTC.

This clonotype was detected many times. The J gene is TRBJ1-1, the V gene TRBV5-1; 8 bases map to TRBD1. The germline CDR1 and CDR2 sequences are SGHRS and YFSETQ. The CDR3 runs to 15 residues. J lost 1 base, V lost 5 bases, and 7 bases had no gene match. CDR3 residues: CASRNPGTGNTEAFF. DNA of the CDR3: TGCGCCAGCAGAAATCCCGGGACAGGGAACACTGAAGCTTTCTTT. Supplemented by reference TRBV5-1 and TRBJ1-1, the full variable domain reads KAGVTQTPRYLIKTRGQQVTLSCSPISGHRSVSWYQQTPGQGLQFLFEYFSETQRNKGNFPGRFSGRQFSNSRSEMNVSTLELGDSALYLCASRNPGTGNTEAFFGQGTRLTVV.

This clonotype was found a few times. This chain uses TRBV4-2 with TRBJ1-2; 9 bases agree with TRBD1. V lost 2 bases and J lost 4; bases outside the gene matches: 5. The V gene's germline CDR1 is LGHNA and CDR2 YNFKEQ. This CDR3 contains 15 residues. CDR3: CASSQTTGGIYGYTF. The DNA for the CDR3 is TGTGCCAGCAGCCAAACGACAGGGGGAATCTATGGCTACACCTTC.

The CDR3 spells CASRKSGRALQANEQFF. In nucleotides, the CDR3 is TGTGCCAGCAGGAAAAGCGGGAGGGCTTTACAGGCTAATGAGCAGTTCTTC. The chain couples TRBV12-3 or TRBV12-4 to TRBJ2-1, with 10 bases aligning to TRBD2. The trim removed 6 bases at V and 7 bases at J, leaving 15 bases unmatched. The CDR3 consists of 17 residues.

This clonotype was recorded at least ten times. The V gene is TRBV10-2, the J gene TRBJ2-1; 11 bases fit TRBD2. This CDR3 comprises 14 residues. Looked up from germline, CDR1 is WSHSY and CDR2 is SAAADI. Trimming took 6 bases from V and 4 from J; bases not matched to a gene: 2. The CDR3 region is CASRTSGDYNEQFF. The CDR3 DNA reads TGCGCCAGCAGGACTAGCGGGGATTACAATGAGCAGTTCTTC.

The chain employs TRBV19 and TRBJ2-5; TRBD2 matches at 7 bases. Losses at the gene ends were 7 bases for V and 1 base for J; bases not matched to a gene: 6. The CDR3 spans 14 residues. CDR1 LNHDA and CDR2 SQIVND come from the germline V gene (reference sequence). The CDR3 sequence: CASTPTSVQETQYF. The DNA for the CDR3 is TGTGCCAGTACTCCCACTAGCGTCCAAGAGACCCAGTACTTC. Filled out from reference TRBV19 and TRBJ2-5, the complete variable domain reads DGGITQSPKYLFRKEGQNVTLSCEQNLNHDAMYWYRQDPGQGLRLIYYSQIVNDFQKGDIAEGYSVSREKKESFPLTVTSAQKNPTAFYLCASTPTSVQETQYFGPGTRLLVL.

This clonotype came up many times. One end of the junction fails to match germline, which may point to a read error. This rearrangement joins TRBV6-1 to TRBJ2-5; TRBD1 is a possible D gene (6 bases). CDR1 MNHNS and CDR2 SASEGT come from the germline V gene. This CDR3 contains 13 residues. CDR3 region: CASSRTVQETQYF. CDR3 nucleotide sequence: TGCGCCAGCAGTCGGACAGTACAAGAGACCCAGTACTTC.

This chain joins TRBV19 and TRBJ2-7, with a tentative D call TRBD1 (5 bases). Germline CDR1 is LNHDA and CDR2 is SQIVND (reference sequence). This CDR3 has 15 amino acids. V was trimmed by 2 bases and J by 7 bases, leaving 18 bases between them. The CDR3 DNA reads TGTGCCAGTAGTATATTAACAGGCGGACCTGGGGAGCAGTACTTC. Its translation: CASSILTGGPGEQYF.

This chain connects TRBV7-2 to TRBJ2-7, with D maybe TRBD2 (5 bases). There are 15 residues in the CDR3. Germline V gene sequence: CDR1 SGHTA, CDR2 FQGNSA. V dropped 1 base and J dropped 1 base, with 11 bases sitting between them. In nucleotides, the CDR3 is TGTGCCAGCAGCTTAGGAGGGAGTGGGTCCTACGAGCAGTACTTC. Protein: CASSLGGSGSYEQYF.

Only a few counts were recorded for this clonotype. The CDR3 coding sequence is TGCAGCGTGGACCTTGGGGGGCTTAACTATGGCTACACCTTC. This sequence encodes CSVDLGGLNYGYTF. This chain uses TRBV29-1 with TRBJ1-2; a weak D match, TRBD1 (6 bases). This CDR3 region has 14 residues. Germline V lookup: CDR1 SQVTM, CDR2 ANQGSEA. V was clipped by 6 bases and J by 1 base, with 15 bases between them.